This record looks at one T cell receptor (beta chain) sequence and its context. The sample comes from a study of blood T cell repertoires in COVID-19. The wider study: Samples of COVID-19 (acute and convalescent) were obtained from the United States, Italy and Spain. The cDNA or gDNA used as material had been derived from T cells, B-cell-depleted T cells, or PBMCs.

This CDR3 is built from 14 residues. J gave up 7 bases and V 8 bases, and 9 bases lay outside the gene matches. Germline CDR1 reads LNHDA; CDR2 reads SQIVND (reference sequence). The authors' processing: The authors estimated nucleated cell counts from reference gene primer amplification. Sequencing was performed with immunoSEQ multiplex PCR; in TCRdb, only in-frame clones are kept and a portion is missing. V and J calls and clone size are as listed in that table; D and trimming were resolved from the DNA. This sample carries about 59,000 clones, over 75% of them seen once, and the ten largest clones take 7.2%.

This TCR came from a man between 60 and 75 years old with acute or convalescent COVID-19. V usage is TRBV19 and J usage is TRBJ1-4; 8 bases align to TRBD1. The sample taken for sequencing was peripheral blood. CDR3 region: CASLDRGASEKLFF. The CDR3 DNA sequence: TGTGCCAGTTTAGACAGGGGAGCGAGTGAAAAACTGTTTTTT.